This T cell receptor (beta chain) was profiled in a study of beta chain features in type 1 diabetes. Sorting of CD4+ naive, central memory, regulatory and stem cell-like memory cells was performed via CD45RO/CCR7/CD25/CD127/CD95/CD27. This clone was recorded a few times. Its specificity is not known. J was trimmed by 2 bases and V by 0 bases; bases with no gene match: 8. There are 16 residues in the CDR3. Per germline, CDR1 SGHRS and CDR2 YFSETQ. Sequenced material consisted of expressed TCRB transcripts (all of the isolated RNA was reverse transcribed). Deep immunoSEQ sequencing covered naive, central memory and regulatory T cell samples. Produced via immunoSEQ multiplex PCR; TCRdb's table is partial and in-frame only. This sample has roughly 340,000 clones; roughly 13% occur once, and the top ten carry around 0.0099%. Study conclusions and caveats: People with Type 1 diabetes carried modestly yet significantly shorter TCRB CDR3s in all four CD4+ subsets. Within patients, naive, central memory and Treg TCRB repertoires seemed more similar than within healthy donors. When VDJ junctions were examined, type 1 diabetes patients showed fewer insertions and more deletions.

V usage is TRBV5-1 and J usage is TRBJ2-7; 7 nucleotides line up with TRBD1. Sequenced material: naive CD4+ T cells from blood. This receptor was identified in a woman under 30 with type 1 diabetes. In DNA, the CDR3 is TGCGCCAGCAGCTTGGTTTTGGACAGGATCACCTACGAGCAGTACTTC. It is translated as CASSLVLDRITYEQYF.